This TCR beta chain was documented in a study of vaccination effects on CD4 cells after COVID-19. Sequenced by immunoSEQ multiplex PCR; TCRdb stores in-frame clones only, minus some. The sample has tens of thousands of clones, roughly four fifths seen once. Before sequencing took place, the ViraFEST assay used viral peptide pools to expand antigen-specific CD4+ T cells. With roughly 10 days of culture completed, CD4+ T cells were isolated. According to the study, vaccine recipients showed no prior SARS-CoV-2 infection and negative nucleocapsid antibodies. Cells had half their medium changed to IL-2 medium on days 3 and 7. As regards this clone: The antigen is unknown.

V was clipped by 5 bases and J by 4 bases; unmatched bases: 5. This CDR3 spans 15 amino acids. Germline CDR1 is SGHAT and CDR2 is FQNNGV. Material: CD4+ T cells from PBMCs cultured with HCoV-229E spike peptides, obtained before COVID-19 vaccination. This chain joins TRBV11-2 and TRBJ2-3, with 11 bases matching TRBD2. This clonotype originated in a human donor who received a COVID-19 vaccine. The CDR3 DNA is TGTGCCAGCAGCATCCCGGGACTAGCGGCAGATACGCAGTATTTT. This encodes CASSIPGLAADTQYF. The variable domain in full, with the rest retrieved from reference TRBV11-2 and TRBJ2-3, is EAGVAQSPRYKIIEKRQSVAFWCNPISGHATLYWYQQILGQGPKLLIQFQNNGVVDDSQLPKDRFSAERLKGVDSTLKIQPAKLEDSAVYLCASSIPGLAADTQYFGPGTRLTVL.